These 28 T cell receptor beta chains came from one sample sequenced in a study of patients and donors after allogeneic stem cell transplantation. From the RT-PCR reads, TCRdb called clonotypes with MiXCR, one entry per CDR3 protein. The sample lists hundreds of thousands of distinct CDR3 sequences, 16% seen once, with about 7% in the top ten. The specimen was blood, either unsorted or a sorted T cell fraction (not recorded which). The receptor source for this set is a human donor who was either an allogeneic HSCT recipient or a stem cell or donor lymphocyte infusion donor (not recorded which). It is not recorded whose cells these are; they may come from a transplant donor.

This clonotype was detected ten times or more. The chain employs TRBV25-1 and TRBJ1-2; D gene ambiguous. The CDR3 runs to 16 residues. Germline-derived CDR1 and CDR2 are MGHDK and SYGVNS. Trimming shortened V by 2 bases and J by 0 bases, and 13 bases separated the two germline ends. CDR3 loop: CASSEGHAPANYGYTF. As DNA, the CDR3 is TGTGCCAGCAGTGAAGGGCATGCCCCAGCTAACTATGGCTACACCTTC.

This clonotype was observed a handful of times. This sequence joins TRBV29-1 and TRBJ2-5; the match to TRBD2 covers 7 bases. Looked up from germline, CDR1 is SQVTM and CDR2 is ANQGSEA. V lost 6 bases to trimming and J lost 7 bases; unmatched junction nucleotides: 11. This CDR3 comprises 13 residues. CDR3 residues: CSVRGSEVGTQYF. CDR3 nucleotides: TGCAGCGTGCGGGGGTCGGAGGTGGGGACCCAGTACTTC.

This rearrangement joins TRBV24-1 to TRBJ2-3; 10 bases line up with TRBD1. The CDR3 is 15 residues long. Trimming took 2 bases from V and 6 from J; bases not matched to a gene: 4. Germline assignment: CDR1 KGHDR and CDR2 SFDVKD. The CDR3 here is CATSDSGQGNDTQYF. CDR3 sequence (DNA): TGTGCCACCAGTGATTCGGGACAGGGGAACGATACGCAGTATTTT.

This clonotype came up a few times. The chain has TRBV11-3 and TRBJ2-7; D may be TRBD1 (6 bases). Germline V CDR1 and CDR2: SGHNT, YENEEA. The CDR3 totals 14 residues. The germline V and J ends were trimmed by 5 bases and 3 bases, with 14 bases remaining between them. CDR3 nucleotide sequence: TGTGCCAGCAGCATACAGGGACACTTCTACGAGCAGTACTTC. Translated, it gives CASSIQGHFYEQYF.

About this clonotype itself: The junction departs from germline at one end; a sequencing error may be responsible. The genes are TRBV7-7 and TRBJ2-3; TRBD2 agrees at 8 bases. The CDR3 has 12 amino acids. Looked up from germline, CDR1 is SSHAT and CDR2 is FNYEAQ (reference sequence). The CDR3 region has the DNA TGTGCTAGCAGCGGGGGATCAGATACGCAGTATTTT. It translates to CASSGGSDTQYF.

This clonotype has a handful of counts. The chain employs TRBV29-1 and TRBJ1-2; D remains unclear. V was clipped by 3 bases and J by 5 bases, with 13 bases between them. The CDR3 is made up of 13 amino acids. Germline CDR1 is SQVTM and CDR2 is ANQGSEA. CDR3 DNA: TGCAGCGTTGAGAGCCCCCAGTTTTATGGCTACACCTTC. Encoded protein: CSVESPQFYGYTF.

The CDR3 is CASSLAREGETQYF. The CDR3 nucleotides read TGTGCCAGCAGCTTAGCCAGGGAAGGAGAGACCCAGTACTTC. The chain uses TRBV7-9 and TRBJ2-5; tentatively, D is TRBD1 (5 bases). Trimming shortened V by 0 bases and J by 4 bases, and 9 bases separated the two germline ends. The germline gives CDR1 SEHNR, CDR2 FQNEAQ (reference sequence). This CDR3 spans 14 amino acids.

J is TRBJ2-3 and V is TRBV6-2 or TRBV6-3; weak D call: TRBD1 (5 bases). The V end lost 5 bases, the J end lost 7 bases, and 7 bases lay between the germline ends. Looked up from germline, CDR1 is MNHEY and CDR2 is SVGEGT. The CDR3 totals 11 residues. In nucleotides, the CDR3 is TGTGCCAGCAGTGACAGAAATACGCAGTATTTT. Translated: CASSDRNTQYF.

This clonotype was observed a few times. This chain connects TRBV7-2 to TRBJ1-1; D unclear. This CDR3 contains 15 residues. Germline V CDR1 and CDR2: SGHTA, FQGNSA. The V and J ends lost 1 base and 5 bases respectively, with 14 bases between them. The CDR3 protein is CASSLVKPLGTEAFF. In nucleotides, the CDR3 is TGTGCCAGCAGCTTAGTAAAACCCTTGGGGACTGAAGCTTTCTTT.

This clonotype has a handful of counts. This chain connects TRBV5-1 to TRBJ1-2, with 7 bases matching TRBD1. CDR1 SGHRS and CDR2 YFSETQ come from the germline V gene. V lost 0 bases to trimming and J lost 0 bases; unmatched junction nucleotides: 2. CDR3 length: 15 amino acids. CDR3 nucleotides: TGCGCCAGCAGCTTGGGGGACAGCCCTAACTATGGCTACACCTTC. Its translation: CASSLGDSPNYGYTF. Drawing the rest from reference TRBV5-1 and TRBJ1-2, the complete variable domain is KAGVTQTPRYLIKTRGQQVTLSCSPISGHRSVSWYQQTPGQGLQFLFEYFSETQRNKGNFPGRFSGRQFSNSRSEMNVSTLELGDSALYLCASSLGDSPNYGYTFGSGTRLTVV.

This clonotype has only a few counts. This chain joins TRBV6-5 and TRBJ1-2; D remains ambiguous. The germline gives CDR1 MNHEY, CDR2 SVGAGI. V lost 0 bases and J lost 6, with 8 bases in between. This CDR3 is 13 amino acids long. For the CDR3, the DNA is TGTGCCAGCAGTTACTCGAGACGCCATGGCTACACCTTC. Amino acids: CASSYSRRHGYTF.

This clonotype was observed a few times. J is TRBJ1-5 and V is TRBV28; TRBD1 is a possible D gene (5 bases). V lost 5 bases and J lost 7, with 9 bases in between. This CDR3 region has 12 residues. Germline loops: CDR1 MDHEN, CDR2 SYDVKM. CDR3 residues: CASSLQVQPQHF. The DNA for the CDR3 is TGTGCCAGCAGTCTACAGGTACAGCCCCAGCATTTT.

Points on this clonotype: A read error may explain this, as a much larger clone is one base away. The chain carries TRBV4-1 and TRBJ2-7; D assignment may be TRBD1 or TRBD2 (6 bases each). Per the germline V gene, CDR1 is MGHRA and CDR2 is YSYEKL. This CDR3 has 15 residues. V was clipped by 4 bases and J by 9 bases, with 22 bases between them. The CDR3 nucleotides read TGCGCCAGCAGCCCCACCGGGACTGGGGGCAACGGGCAGTACTTC. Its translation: CASSPTGTGGNGQYF.

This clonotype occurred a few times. The CDR3, as DNA: TGTGCCACCAGTGATTTCACGCAGGGAGGAGAGACCCAGTACTTC. It encodes CATSDFTQGGETQYF. This chain joins TRBV24-1 and TRBJ2-5, with a possible D match to TRBD2 (6 bases). CDR1 is KGHDR, CDR2 SFDVKD, per germline. The V end was cut by 1 base, the J end by 4 bases, with 12 bases between. This CDR3 spans 15 amino acids.

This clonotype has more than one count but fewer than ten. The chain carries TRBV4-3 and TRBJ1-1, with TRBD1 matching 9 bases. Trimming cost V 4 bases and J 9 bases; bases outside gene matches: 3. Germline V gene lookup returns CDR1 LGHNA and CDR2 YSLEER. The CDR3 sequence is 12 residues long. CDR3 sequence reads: CASSLTGGQAFF. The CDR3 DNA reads TGCGCCAGCAGCCTGACAGGGGGTCAAGCTTTCTTT.

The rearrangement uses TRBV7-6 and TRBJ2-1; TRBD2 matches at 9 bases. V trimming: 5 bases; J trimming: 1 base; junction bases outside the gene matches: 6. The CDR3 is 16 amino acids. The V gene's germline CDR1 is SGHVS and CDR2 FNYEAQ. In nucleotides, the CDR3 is TGTGCCAGCAGCCGGGATGCGGGAGGGTCCTACAATGAGCAGTTCTTC. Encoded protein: CASSRDAGGSYNEQFF.

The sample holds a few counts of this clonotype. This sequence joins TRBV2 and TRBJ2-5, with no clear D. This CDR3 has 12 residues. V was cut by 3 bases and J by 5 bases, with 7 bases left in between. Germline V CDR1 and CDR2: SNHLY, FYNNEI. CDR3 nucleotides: TGTGCCAGCAGTGAGGCCAGTGAGACCCAGTACTTC. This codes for CASSEASETQYF.

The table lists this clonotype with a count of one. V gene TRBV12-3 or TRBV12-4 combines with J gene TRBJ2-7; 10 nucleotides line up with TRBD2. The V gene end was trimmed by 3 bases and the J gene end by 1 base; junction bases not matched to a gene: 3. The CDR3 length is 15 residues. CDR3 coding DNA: TGTGCCAGCAGTTTGTCTAGCGGGGGATCCTACGAGCAGTACTTC. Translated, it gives CASSLSSGGSYEQYF.

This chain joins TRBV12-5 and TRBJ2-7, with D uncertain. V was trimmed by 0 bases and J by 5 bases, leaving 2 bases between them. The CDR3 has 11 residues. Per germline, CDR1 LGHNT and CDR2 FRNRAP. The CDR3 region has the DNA TGTGCTAGTGGTTTGGTAGACGAGCAGTACTTC. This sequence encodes CASGLVDEQYF.

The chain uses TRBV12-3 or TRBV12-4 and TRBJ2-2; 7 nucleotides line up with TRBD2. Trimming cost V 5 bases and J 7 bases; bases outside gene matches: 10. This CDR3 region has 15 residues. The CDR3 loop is CASSIGLGTRGELFF. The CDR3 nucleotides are TGTGCCAGCAGTATCGGACTAGGGACCCGCGGGGAGCTGTTTTTT.

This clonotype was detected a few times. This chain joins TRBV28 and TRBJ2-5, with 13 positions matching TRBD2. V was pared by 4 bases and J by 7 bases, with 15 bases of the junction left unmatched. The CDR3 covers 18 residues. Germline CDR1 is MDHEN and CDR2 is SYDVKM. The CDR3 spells CASSSPLAGGPRRGTQYF. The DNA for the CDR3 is TGTGCCAGCAGTTCGCCACTAGCGGGAGGGCCTCGGCGAGGGACCCAGTACTTC.

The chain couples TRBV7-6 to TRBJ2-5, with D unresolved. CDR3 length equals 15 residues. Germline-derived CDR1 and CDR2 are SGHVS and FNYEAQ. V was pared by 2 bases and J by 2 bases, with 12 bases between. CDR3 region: CASSLRVDSQETQYF. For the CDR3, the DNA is TGTGCCAGCAGCTTAAGGGTAGACTCACAAGAGACCCAGTACTTC.

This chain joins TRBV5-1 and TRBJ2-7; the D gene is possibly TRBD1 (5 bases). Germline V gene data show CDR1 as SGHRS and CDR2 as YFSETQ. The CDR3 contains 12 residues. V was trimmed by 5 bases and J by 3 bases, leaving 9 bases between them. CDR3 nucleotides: TGCGCCAGCAGTAGGGGTCGCTACGAGCAGTACTTC. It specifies CASSRGRYEQYF.

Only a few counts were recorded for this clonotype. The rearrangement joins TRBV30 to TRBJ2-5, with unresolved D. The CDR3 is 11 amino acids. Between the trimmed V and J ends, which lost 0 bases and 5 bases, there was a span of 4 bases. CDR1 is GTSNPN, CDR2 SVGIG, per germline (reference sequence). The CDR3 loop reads CAWSVGETQYF. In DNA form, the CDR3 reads TGTGCCTGGAGTGTCGGGGAGACCCAGTACTTC.

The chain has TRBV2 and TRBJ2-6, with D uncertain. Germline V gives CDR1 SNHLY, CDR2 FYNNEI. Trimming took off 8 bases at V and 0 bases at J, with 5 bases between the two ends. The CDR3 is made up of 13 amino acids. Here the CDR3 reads CASLFSGANVLTF. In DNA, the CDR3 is TGTGCCAGCCTTTTCTCTGGGGCCAACGTCCTGACTTTC.

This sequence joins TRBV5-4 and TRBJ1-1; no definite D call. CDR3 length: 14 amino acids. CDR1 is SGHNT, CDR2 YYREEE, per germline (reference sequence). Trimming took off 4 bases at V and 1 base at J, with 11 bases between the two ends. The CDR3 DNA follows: TGTGCCAGCAGCCCTCTACGGGAGAACACTGAAGCTTTCTTT. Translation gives CASSPLRENTEAFF.

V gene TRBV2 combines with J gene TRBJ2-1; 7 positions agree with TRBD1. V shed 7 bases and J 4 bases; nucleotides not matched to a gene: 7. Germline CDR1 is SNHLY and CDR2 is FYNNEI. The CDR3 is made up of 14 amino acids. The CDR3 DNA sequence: TGTGCCAGCAAACAGGGGCAAGGGTACAATGAGCAGTTCTTC. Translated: CASKQGQGYNEQFF.

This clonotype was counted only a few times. This chain's CDR3 is CASSAAGGPREQYF. The CDR3, as DNA: TGTGCCAGCAGTGCGGCGGGAGGGCCGAGGGAGCAGTACTTC. V usage is TRBV2 and J usage is TRBJ2-7; TRBD2 matches at 9 bases. The CDR3 totals 14 residues. Germline trimming cut 4 bases from V and 7 bases from J; bases unmatched to any gene: 8. CDR1 is SNHLY, CDR2 FYNNEI, per germline. The complete variable domain, with remaining parts taken from reference TRBV2 and TRBJ2-7, reads EPEVTQTPSHQVTQMGQEVILRCVPISNHLYFYWYRQILGQKVEFLVSFYNNEISEKSEIFDDQFSVERPDGSNFTLKIRSTKLEDSAMYFCASSAAGGPREQYFGPGTRLTVT.